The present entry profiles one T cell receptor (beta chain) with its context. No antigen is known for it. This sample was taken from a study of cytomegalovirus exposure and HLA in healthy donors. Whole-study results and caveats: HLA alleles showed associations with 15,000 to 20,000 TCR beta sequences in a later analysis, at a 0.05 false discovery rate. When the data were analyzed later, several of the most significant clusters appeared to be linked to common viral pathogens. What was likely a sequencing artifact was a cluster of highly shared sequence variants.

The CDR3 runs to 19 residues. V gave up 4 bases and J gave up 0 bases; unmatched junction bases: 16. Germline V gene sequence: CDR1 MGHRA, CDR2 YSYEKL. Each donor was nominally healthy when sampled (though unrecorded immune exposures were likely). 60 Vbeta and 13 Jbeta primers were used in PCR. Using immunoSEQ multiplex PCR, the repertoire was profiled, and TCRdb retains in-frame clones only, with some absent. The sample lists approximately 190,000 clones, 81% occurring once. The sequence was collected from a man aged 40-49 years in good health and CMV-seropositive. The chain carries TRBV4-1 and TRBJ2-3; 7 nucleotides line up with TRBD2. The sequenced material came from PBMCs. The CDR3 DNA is TGCGCCAGCAGCCCGGGTGGGCTGCGCGGGAGCCTTAGCACAGATACGCAGTATTTT. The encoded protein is CASSPGGLRGSLSTDTQYF.